This TCR beta chain was found in a study of T cells expressing NK-cell markers. Looking at the study overall: The authors derived TCR beta repertoires from sorted CD3+CD56+NKG2C+, CD3+CD56+NKG2C- and CD3+CD56-NKG2C+ T cells. General study findings and limits: In a group of about 6 donors, dominant NKG2C+ clonotypes represented roughly 1.0-8% of CD8+ T cells.

A remark on this clonotype: Its antigen is still unknown.

TCRdb processed the 5' RACE reads again and assigns one entry to each CDR3 protein, with no DNA. The sample's table shows about 540,000 distinct CDR3 sequences. The CDR3 totals 13 residues. From germline, CDR1 is DFQATT and CDR2 SNEGSKA (reference sequence). The J gene is TRBJ1-2, the V gene TRBV20-1. Sequenced sample: blood T cells: a sorted CD56 or NKG2C T cell subset, CD4+ or CD8+ T cells, or bulk PBMC T cells (not recorded which). The TCR sequence derives from a man younger than 35 in good health. The chain's CDR3 is CSARTQTNYGYTF.